The sequence of this T cell receptor (beta chain) was determined in a study of cytomegalovirus exposure and HLA in healthy donors. CDR1 is MDHEN and CDR2 is SYDVKM in the germline V gene. After removal of 5 bases from V and 6 bases from J, the junction contained 12 bases not matched to a gene. The length of the CDR3 is 15 residues. Vbeta (60) and Jbeta (13) primers were used in the PCR. Profiled with immunoSEQ multiplex PCR; TCRdb holds only in-frame clones, not every one. The table lists around 200,000 clones. Source material: PBMCs. The source is a woman aged 25 to 39 in good health and CMV-seropositive. The chain links TRBV28 to TRBJ1-1, with 7 bases lining up with TRBD1. DNA of the CDR3: TGTGCCAGCAGTCCGAGCGACAGGGTGGGAGCTGAAGCTTTCTTT. Translated, it gives CASSPSDRVGAEAFF.